Listed below are T cell receptor beta chains from one sample, sequenced in a study of blood T cells in healthy people across ages. TCRdb ran MiXCR on the 5' RACE reads and lists one entry per CDR3 protein. The repertoire holds under 1,000,000 distinct CDR3 sequences, with around 50% as singletons. Sequenced input: blood. The receptors stem from a man older than 75 in good health. CDR3s include the opening cysteine and the closing phenylalanine or tryptophan. Each record gives: clone size, J gene, V gene, D gene, CDR3 protein, CDR3 DNA. The D gene is left open where the match is weak. Not every row has a clone size; where given, it reads once, few, many or a size class.

few TRBJ1-5 TRBV20-1 TRBD1 CSASDRGEHF TGCAGTGCTAGTGACAGGGGAGAGCATTTT
NA TRBJ2-1 TRBV14 NA CANQGISEYSEQFF TGTGCCAACCAGGGGATTTCGGAGTACAGTGAGCAGTTCTTC
NA TRBJ2-2 TRBV14 NA CASSRDANTLTTGELFF TGTGCCAGCAGCCGGGATGCGAACACCTTAACCACCGGGGAGCTGTTTTTT
few TRBJ2-5 TRBV19 TRBD1 CASSFDRGTGETQYF TGTGCCAGTAGTTTCGACAGGGGGACGGGGGAGACCCAGTACTTC
few TRBJ2-3 TRBV5-1 NA CASSLDRVLADTQYF TGCGCCAGCAGCTTGGACAGGGTGTTAGCAGATACGCAGTATTTT
few TRBJ2-3 TRBV7-3 NA CASSEAGLLDTQYF TGTGCCAGCAGCGAGGCGGGACTCTTAGATACGCAGTATTTT
NA TRBJ1-4 TRBV4-3 TRBD1 CASSQVPGTGDEKLFF TGCGCCAGCAGCCAAGTTCCCGGGACAGGTGATGAAAAACTGTTTTTT
NA TRBJ2-3 TRBV7-2 TRBD2 CASSLVVGGVDTQYF TGTGCCAGCAGCTTAGTGGTGGGGGGGGTTGACACGCAGTATTTT
many TRBJ2-3 TRBV12-3/TRBV12-4 NA CASSLTRGYSTDTQYF TGTGCCAGCAGTTTGACTAGAGGTTACAGCACAGATACGCAGTATTTT
many TRBJ2-7 TRBV5-1 TRBD1 CASSVDRGGGEQYF TGCGCCAGCAGCGTGGACAGGGGAGGAGGCGAGCAGTACTTC
NA TRBJ2-7 TRBV6-2/TRBV6-3 TRBD2 CASSYLLAGSYDQYF TGTGCCAGCAGTTACCTGCTAGCGGGATCCTACGATCAGTACTTC
NA TRBJ1-6 TRBV10-3 NA CAISESQFGSPLHF TGTGCCATCAGTGAGTCCCAGTTTGGTTCACCCCTCCACTTT
NA TRBJ2-5 TRBV27 NA CASSLNRGSGETQYF TGTGCCAGCAGTTTAAATCGCGGTAGCGGAGAGACCCAGTACTTC
once TRBJ1-5 TRBV15 NA CATSRDLEGQPQHF TGTGCCACCAGCAGAGATCTTGAGGGTCAGCCCCAGCATTTT
NA TRBJ2-7 TRBV12-3/TRBV12-4 NA CASSFLERPFSYEQYF TGTGCCAGCAGTTTCCTAGAGCGGCCATTCTCCTACGAGCAGTACTTC